This T cell receptor (beta chain) derives from a study of blood T cell repertoires in COVID-19. Study details: The United States, Italy and Spain supplied acute and convalescent COVID-19 samples.

Clones were sequenced by immunoSEQ multiplex PCR, and TCRdb holds only the in-frame ones, with some missing. The sample yields about 190,000 clones, approximately 81% seen once. This clone was seen a few times. The germline V gene encodes CDR1 KGHSH and CDR2 LQKENI. The junction had 0 bases not matched to a gene; V was cut back by 4 bases and J by 4 bases. The CDR3 covers 12 residues. The source material was peripheral blood. The sequence came from a human donor in a cohort sampled during active COVID-19. The genes are TRBV18 and TRBJ2-7, with 8 bases lining up with TRBD1. The CDR3 coding sequence is TGTGCCAGCTCACGACAGGGGTACGAGCAGTACGTC. Translation: CASSRQGYEQYV.